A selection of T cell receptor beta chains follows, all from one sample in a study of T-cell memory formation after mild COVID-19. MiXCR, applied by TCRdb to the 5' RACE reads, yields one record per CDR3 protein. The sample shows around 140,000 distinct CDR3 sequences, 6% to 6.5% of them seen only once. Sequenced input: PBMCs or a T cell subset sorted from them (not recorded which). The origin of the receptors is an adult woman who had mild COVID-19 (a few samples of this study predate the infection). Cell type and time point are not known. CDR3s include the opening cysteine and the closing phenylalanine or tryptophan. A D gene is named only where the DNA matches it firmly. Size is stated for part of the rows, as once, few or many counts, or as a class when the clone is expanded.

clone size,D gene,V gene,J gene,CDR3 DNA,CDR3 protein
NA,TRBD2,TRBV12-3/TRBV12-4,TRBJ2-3,TGTGCCAGCAGTTTTTTAGCGGGAATAAGCCTTAATACGCAGTATTTT,CASSFLAGISLNTQYF
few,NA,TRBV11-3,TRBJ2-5,TGTGCCAGCAGCTTAGTTTTCCAAGAGACCCAGTACTTC,CASSLVFQETQYF
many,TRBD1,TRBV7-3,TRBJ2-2,TGTGCCAGCAGCTTCGGGACAGCGAACACCGGGGAGCTGTTTTTT,CASSFGTANTGELFF
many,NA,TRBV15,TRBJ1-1,TGTGCCACCAGCAGAGTTGCGGACAACACTGAAGCTTTCTTT,CATSRVADNTEAFF
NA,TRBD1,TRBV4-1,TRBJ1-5,TGCGCCAGCAGCCACCTGACAGGGAGCAATCAGCCCCAGCATTTT,CASSHLTGSNQPQHF
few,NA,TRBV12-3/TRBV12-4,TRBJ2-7,TGTGCCAGCAGTTTATTACAGGGCGGCTCCTACGAGCAGTACTTC,CASSLLQGGSYEQYF
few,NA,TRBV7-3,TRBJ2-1,TGTGCCAGCAGGGGTGGGGCCATTGATGAGCAGTTCTTC,CASRGGAIDEQFF
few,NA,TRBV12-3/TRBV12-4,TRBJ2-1,TGTGCCAGCACTCCTCGGCCCTCAAGGTACAATGAGCAGTTCTTC,CASTPRPSRYNEQFF
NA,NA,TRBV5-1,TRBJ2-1,TGCGCCAGCAGAGGGACACTTAGCTCCTACAATGAGCAGTTCTTC,CASRGTLSSYNEQFF
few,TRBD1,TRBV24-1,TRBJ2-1,TGTGCCACCAGTGATCACCGGGACAGGGGGTTGGATGAGCAGTTCTTC,CATSDHRDRGLDEQFF